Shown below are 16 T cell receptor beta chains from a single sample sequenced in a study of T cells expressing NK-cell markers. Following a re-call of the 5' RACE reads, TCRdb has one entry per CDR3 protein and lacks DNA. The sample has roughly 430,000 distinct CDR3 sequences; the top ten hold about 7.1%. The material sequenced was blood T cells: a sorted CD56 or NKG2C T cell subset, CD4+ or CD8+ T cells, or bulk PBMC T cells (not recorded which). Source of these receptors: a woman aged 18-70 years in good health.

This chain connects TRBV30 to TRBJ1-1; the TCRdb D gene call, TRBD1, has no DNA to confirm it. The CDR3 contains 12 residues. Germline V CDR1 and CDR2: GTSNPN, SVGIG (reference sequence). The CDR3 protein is CAWTGMNTEAFF.

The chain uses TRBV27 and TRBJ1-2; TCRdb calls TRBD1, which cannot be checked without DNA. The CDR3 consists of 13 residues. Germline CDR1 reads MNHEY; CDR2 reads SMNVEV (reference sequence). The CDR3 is CASSLGTGFGYTF.

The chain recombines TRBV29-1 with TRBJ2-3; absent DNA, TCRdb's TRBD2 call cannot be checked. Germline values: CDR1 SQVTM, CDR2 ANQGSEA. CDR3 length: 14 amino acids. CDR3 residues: CSVVGLAATDTQYF.

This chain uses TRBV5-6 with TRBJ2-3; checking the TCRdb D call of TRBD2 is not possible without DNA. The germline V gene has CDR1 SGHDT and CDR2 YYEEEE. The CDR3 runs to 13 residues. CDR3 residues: CASSRSGTDTQYF.

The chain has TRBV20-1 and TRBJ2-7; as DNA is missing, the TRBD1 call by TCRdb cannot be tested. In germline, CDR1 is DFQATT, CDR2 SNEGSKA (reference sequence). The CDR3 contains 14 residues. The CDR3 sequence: CSARVQGASFEQYF.

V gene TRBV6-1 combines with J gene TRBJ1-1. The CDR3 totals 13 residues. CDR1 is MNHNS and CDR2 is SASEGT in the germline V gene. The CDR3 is CASSQTGNTEAFF.

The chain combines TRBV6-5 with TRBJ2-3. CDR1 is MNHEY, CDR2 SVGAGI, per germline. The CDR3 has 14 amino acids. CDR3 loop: CASSYSSGRDTQYF.

CDR3 sequence: CASSLFPGPSYEQYF. V usage is TRBV7-3 and J usage is TRBJ2-7; TCRdb proposes TRBD1, but this gene call is untestable without DNA. The CDR3 spans 15 residues. Germline V lookup: CDR1 SGHTA, CDR2 FQGTGA.

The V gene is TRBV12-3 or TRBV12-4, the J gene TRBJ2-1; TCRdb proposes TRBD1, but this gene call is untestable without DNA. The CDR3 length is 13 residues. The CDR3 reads CASSSPARNEQFF.

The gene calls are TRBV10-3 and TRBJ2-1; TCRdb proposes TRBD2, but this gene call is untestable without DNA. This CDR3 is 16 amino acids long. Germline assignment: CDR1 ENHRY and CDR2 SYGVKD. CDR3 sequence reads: CATSPGGSGLGNEQFF.

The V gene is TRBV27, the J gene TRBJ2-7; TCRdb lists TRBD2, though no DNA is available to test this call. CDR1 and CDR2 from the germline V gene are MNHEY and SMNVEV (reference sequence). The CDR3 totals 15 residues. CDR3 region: CASRLRGDLPYEQYF.

CDR3 residues: CSARDPYGRDEQFF. The rearrangement links TRBV20-1 to TRBJ2-1; no DNA is available, so the TRBD1 call from TCRdb remains unchecked. The CDR3 runs 14 residues. Germline V gene lookup returns CDR1 DFQATT and CDR2 SNEGSKA (reference sequence).

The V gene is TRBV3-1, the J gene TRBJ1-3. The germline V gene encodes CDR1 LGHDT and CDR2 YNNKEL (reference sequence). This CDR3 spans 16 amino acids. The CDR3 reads CASSLLGDPSGNTIYF.

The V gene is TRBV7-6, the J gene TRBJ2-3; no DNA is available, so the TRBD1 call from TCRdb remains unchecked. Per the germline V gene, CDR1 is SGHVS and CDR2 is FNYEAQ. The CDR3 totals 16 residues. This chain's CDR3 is CASSLPLTGGADTQYF.

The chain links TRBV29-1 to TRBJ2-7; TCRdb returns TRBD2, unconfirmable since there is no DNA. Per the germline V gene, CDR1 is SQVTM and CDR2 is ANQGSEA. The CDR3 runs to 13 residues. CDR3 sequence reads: CSASEGLAYEQYF.

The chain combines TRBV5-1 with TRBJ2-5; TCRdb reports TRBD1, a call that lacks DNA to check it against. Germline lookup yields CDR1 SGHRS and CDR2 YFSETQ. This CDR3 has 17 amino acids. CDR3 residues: CASSPYDVTGGAETQYF.